This record covers a single TCR beta chain. Its antigen remains unknown. People whose metastatic non-small-cell lung cancer was chemo-refractory got focal radiation along with CTLA-4 blockade by ipilimumab. The CDR3 extends over 15 amino acids. Germline CDR1 reads MNHEY; CDR2 reads SVGAGI. V was clipped by 6 bases and J by 2 bases; unmatched bases: 5. This sample is part of a study of radiotherapy plus CTLA-4 blockade in lung cancer. Whole-study context: Patients showed objective responses in about 20% of cases, and disease control was achieved by 30% to 35%. The study's findings and limits: Tumor-origin TCR clones grew in blood after radiotherapy plus ipilimumab.

Clones were read by immunoSEQ multiplex PCR, and TCRdb kept only the in-frame ones, dropping some. The table includes over 35,000 clones, about 74% detected once. Sequenced here: peripheral blood, sampled from a patient treated with radiotherapy plus ipilimumab. The TCR originated in a human donor with non-small cell lung cancer whose response to radiotherapy plus ipilimumab could not be evaluated. V usage is TRBV6-5 and J usage is TRBJ2-7; TRBD2 matches at 12 bases. CDR3 DNA sequence: TGTGCCAGCAGGCCACTAGCGGGAGGAACCTACGAGCAGTACTTC. Amino acids: CASRPLAGGTYEQYF.